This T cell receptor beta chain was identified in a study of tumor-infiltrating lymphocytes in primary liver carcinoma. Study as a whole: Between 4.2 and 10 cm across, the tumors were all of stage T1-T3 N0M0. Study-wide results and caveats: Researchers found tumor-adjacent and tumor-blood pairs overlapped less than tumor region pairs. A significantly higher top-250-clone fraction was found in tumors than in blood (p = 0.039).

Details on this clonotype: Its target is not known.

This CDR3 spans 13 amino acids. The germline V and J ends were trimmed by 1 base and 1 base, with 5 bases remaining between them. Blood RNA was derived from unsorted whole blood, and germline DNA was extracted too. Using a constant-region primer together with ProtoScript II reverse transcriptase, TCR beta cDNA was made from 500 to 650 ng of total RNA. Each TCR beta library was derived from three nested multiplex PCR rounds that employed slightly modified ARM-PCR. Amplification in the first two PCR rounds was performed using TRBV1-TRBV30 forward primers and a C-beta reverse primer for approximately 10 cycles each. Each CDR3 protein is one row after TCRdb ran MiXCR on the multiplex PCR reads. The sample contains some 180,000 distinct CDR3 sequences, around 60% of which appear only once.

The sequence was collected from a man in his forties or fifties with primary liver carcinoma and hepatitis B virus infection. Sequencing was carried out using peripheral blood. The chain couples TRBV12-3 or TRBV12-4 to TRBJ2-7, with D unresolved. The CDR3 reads CASSLERSYEQYF. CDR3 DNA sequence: TGTGCCAGCAGTTTAGAGAGATCCTACGAGCAGTACTTC.